This T cell receptor beta chain was captured by sequencing in a study of blood T cell repertoires in COVID-19. Study summary: Samples taken during acute and convalescent COVID-19 were collected in the United States, Italy and Spain. PBMCs, B-cell-depleted T cells, or T cells were the source of the cDNA or gDNA that made up the material.

The V gene's germline CDR1 is SEHNR and CDR2 FQNEAQ (reference sequence). This CDR3 is built from 15 residues. The J segment lost 6 bases and the V segment lost 1 base, leaving 6 bases of the junction unmatched. Authors' methods: Amplification of reference gene primers was used by the study to estimate nucleated cell counts. Sequencing was performed with immunoSEQ multiplex PCR; in TCRdb, only in-frame clones are kept and a portion is missing. V, J and clone size were drawn from that table, and D and trimming were deduced from the DNA. The table lists 130,000 or so clones, roughly 69% of them singletons.

The sequenced sample was peripheral blood. The gene calls are TRBV7-9 and TRBJ1-1; 9 bases are a match to TRBD1. The sequence was collected from a woman in her seventies with acute or convalescent COVID-19. Here the CDR3 DNA reads TGTGCCAGCAGCTTAGTAGCACAGGGGGCGGCTGAAGCTTTCTTT. Translation: CASSLVAQGAAEAFF.